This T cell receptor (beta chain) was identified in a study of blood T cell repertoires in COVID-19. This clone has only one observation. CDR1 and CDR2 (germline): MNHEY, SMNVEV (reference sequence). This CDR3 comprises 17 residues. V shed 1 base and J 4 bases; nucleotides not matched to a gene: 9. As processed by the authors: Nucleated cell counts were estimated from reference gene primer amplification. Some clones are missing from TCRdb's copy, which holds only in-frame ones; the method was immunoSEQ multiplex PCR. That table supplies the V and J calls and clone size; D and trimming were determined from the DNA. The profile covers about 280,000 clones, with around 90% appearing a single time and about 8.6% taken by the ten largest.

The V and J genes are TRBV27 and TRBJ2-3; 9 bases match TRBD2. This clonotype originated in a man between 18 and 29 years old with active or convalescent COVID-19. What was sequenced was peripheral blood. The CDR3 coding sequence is TGTGCCAGCAGTTTATACCGAGCGGGGGGTGGTTCAGATACGCAGTATTTT. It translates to CASSLYRAGGGSDTQYF.